One sample yielded the 10 T cell receptor beta chains listed below, sequenced in a study of graft-versus-host responses after intestinal transplantation. The data were produced by immunoSEQ multiplex PCR, yet TCRdb's version contains in-frame clones alone and is incomplete. The sample consists of about 78,000 clones, roughly 84% of them appearing once. Antigen specificity for these receptors is unknown. Sequences were derived from unstimulated CD8+ T cells sorted from spleen or lymph node cells, sampled before transplant. The receptors were sampled from a human donor who was the organ donor for an intestinal transplant.

The genes are TRBV7-9 and TRBJ1-1, with TRBD1 as a possible D gene (5 bases). The CDR3 loop spans 12 amino acids. V was cut by 3 bases and J by 8 bases, with 10 bases left in between. Germline V gene lookup returns CDR1 SEHNR and CDR2 FQNEAQ (reference sequence). CDR3 DNA: TGTGCCAGCAGCTTTGGGGGAGGGGAAGCTTTCTTT. It specifies CASSFGGGEAFF.

Relative to its sample, this clone is medium-sized. The chain carries TRBV28 and TRBJ1-5; the D gene is possibly TRBD1 (6 bases). CDR1 MDHEN and CDR2 SYDVKM come from the germline V gene. Deletions cut 6 bases from V and 1 base from J, with 13 bases between. This CDR3 is 15 amino acids long. CDR3 sequence (DNA): TGTGCCAGCAGAATCGACAGGATGAGCAATCAGCCCCAGCATTTT. It is translated as CASRIDRMSNQPQHF.

The chain has TRBV7-9 and TRBJ2-7; perhaps D is TRBD1 or TRBD2 (5 bases each). Germline loops: CDR1 SEHNR, CDR2 FQNEAQ (reference sequence). CDR3 length equals 13 residues. V lost 8 bases, J lost 2 bases, and 13 bases lay in between. CDR3 amino acids: CASRAGAAYEQYF. The CDR3 nucleotides are TGTGCCAGCCGGGCCGGGGCGGCCTACGAGCAGTACTTC.

The chain combines TRBV5-5 with TRBJ1-6; no definite D call. Trimming shortened V by 0 bases and J by 2 bases, and 6 bases separated the two germline ends. CDR1 is SGHKS, CDR2 YYEKEE, per germline (reference sequence). The CDR3 has 15 amino acids. The DNA of the CDR3 is TGTGCCAGCAGCTTGGAAGGTACCTATAATTCACCCCTCCACTTT. The encoded protein is CASSLEGTYNSPLHF.

This CDR3 reads CASSLGFPIYSGYTF. The CDR3 DNA follows: TGTGCCAGCAGCTTAGGTTTCCCCATATACTCTGGCTACACCTTC. The V and J genes are TRBV7-9 and TRBJ1-2, with unresolved D. V dropped 1 base and J dropped 7 bases, with 16 bases sitting between them. The CDR3 runs to 15 residues. Germline CDR1 is SEHNR and CDR2 is FQNEAQ (reference sequence). Drawing the rest from reference TRBV7-9 and TRBJ1-2, the complete variable domain is DTGVSQNPRHKITKRGQNVTFRCDPISEHNRLYWYRQTLGQGPEFLTYFQNEAQLEKSRLLSDRFSAERPKGSFSTLEIQRTEQGDSAMYLCASSLGFPIYSGYTFGSGTRLTVV.

The chain is built from TRBV28 and TRBJ1-2; tentatively, D is TRBD1 (6 bases). CDR1 is MDHEN, CDR2 SYDVKM, per germline. The CDR3 is 9 residues long. Deletions cut 6 bases from V and 13 bases from J, with 9 bases between. The CDR3 coding sequence is TGTGCCAGCAGACAGGGTTGCACCTTC. Translated, it gives CASRQGCTF.

The chain joins TRBV30 to TRBJ1-1; D remains unclear. The CDR3 length is 11 residues. V gave up 5 bases and J gave up 6 bases, with 10 bases separating them. Per germline, CDR1 GTSNPN and CDR2 SVGIG (reference sequence). Here the CDR3 reads CAWETQAEAFF. The CDR3 DNA sequence: TGTGCCTGGGAGACACAAGCTGAAGCTTTCTTT.

The V gene is TRBV28, the J gene TRBJ1-1, with D unresolved. CDR1 is MDHEN and CDR2 is SYDVKM in the germline V gene. CDR3 size: 11 residues. With 3 bases removed from V and 4 bases from J, the gap between germline ends came to 3 bases. In DNA form, the CDR3 reads TGTGCCAGCAGTTTCCTCACTGAAGCTTTCTTT. As protein: CASSFLTEAFF.

This sequence joins TRBV2 and TRBJ2-5; no firm D call. V lost 6 bases, J lost 0 bases, and 5 bases lay in between. The CDR3 is 12 residues long. In germline, CDR1 is SNHLY, CDR2 FYNNEI. CDR3 in DNA: TGTGCCAGCAGCCCCAACCAAGAGACCCAGTACTTC. It encodes CASSPNQETQYF. The full variable domain, its missing parts supplied by reference TRBV2 and TRBJ2-5, is EPEVTQTPSHQVTQMGQEVILRCVPISNHLYFYWYRQILGQKVEFLVSFYNNEISEKSEIFDDQFSVERPDGSNFTLKIRSTKLEDSAMYFCASSPNQETQYFGPGTRLLVL.

The chain links TRBV25-1 to TRBJ1-2, with 9 nucleotides matching TRBD1. This CDR3 has 15 residues. Germline V CDR1 and CDR2: MGHDK, SYGVNS. V dropped 3 bases and J dropped 6; count of bases not matched to a gene: 8. The CDR3 reads CASSDPGQGIDGYTF. The CDR3 DNA is TGTGCCAGCAGTGACCCTGGACAGGGGATTGATGGCTACACCTTC.